The clone carrying this T cell receptor (beta chain) was seen only a few times. Its specificity is not known. Between the trimmed V and J ends, which lost 6 bases and 2 bases, there was a span of 8 bases. This CDR3 has 12 residues. Germline V lookup: CDR1 PRHDT, CDR2 FYEKMQ (reference sequence). The PCR had 60 Vbeta and 13 Jbeta primers. The data were produced by immunoSEQ multiplex PCR, yet TCRdb's version contains in-frame clones alone and is incomplete. The sample yields about 160,000 clones, 75% to 85% seen once. The data belong to a study of cytomegalovirus exposure and HLA in healthy donors. Study-wide results and caveats: DRB1 had the most TCR associations and HLA-C the fewest, a later analysis found, with rates varying by HLA locus. The listing of approximately 160 TCR beta chains classed them as cytomegalovirus-associated. CMV antigen specificity was confirmed in vitro for a few CMV-associated chains.

The sample consisted of PBMCs. The chain recombines TRBV13 with TRBJ2-7, with D perhaps matching TRBD1 (5 bases). The TCR comes from a man over 45 in good health and CMV-seropositive. The CDR3 here is CASSRQTYEQYF. CDR3 nucleotides: TGTGCCAGCAGTCGACAGACCTACGAGCAGTACTTC.